Shown below are 30 T cell receptor beta chains from a single sample sequenced in a study of blood T cell repertoires in COVID-19. Sequencing used immunoSEQ multiplex PCR; TCRdb keeps in-frame clones, though not all of them. The sample yields a few hundred thousand clones, over 75% seen once. The sequencing sample was made of PBMCs or T cells enriched from blood (not recorded which). The receptors shown here come from a woman in her thirties or forties who had been exposed to COVID-19.

The chain joins TRBV4-3 to TRBJ2-3; 7 bases match TRBD2. Looked up from germline, CDR1 is LGHNA and CDR2 is YSLEER. The ends lost 0 bases at V and 3 bases at J; junction bases unmatched: 12. This CDR3 comprises 18 residues. As DNA, the CDR3 is TGCGCCAGCAGCCAAGACAGGTCCGGCGGGAGTGAAACAGATACGCAGTATTTT. It codes for CASSQDRSGGSETDTQYF.

Of note for this clone: Its ends do not fully match the called genes, so a read error is possible. The V gene is TRBV5-1, the J gene TRBJ1-1; a possible D gene is TRBD1 (5 bases). The CDR3 totals 11 residues. The germline gives CDR1 SGHRS, CDR2 YFSETQ. The CDR3 is CASSSGTLAFF. The CDR3 nucleotides read TGTGCCAGCAGCAGCGGGACTCTGGCTTTCTTT.

The V gene is TRBV23-1, the J gene TRBJ2-7; 7 bases match TRBD2. TRBV23-1 is recorded as an ORF, its role being uncertain. With 3 bases clipped from V and 0 bases from J, the junction kept 20 bases outside the gene matches. This CDR3 contains 20 residues. The CDR3, as DNA: TGCGCCAGCAGTCATCCTACCGTTGAGCTGAGCGGGACGGTCTCCTACGAGCAGTACGTC. Translating gives CASSHPTVELSGTVSYEQYV.

J is TRBJ2-2 and V is TRBV4-1, with D possibly TRBD2 on 6 matching bases. Trimming took 4 bases from V and 0 from J, leaving 24 bases between them. This CDR3 contains 20 residues. Germline V gene sequence: CDR1 MGHRA, CDR2 YSYEKL. The CDR3 DNA reads TGCGCCAGCAGCCGCGCCCCTCAGGAGGGTTATCTTGCGAACACCGGGGAGCTGTTTTTT. This encodes CASSRAPQEGYLANTGELFF.

Regarding this clone: The junction departs from germline at one end; a sequencing error may be responsible. The same CDR3 can be traced to other DNA sequences in this sample. The J gene is TRBJ1-3, the V gene TRBV5-1; TRBD1 is a possible D gene (6 bases). The V gene's germline CDR1 is SGHRS and CDR2 YFSETQ. The CDR3 is 15 amino acids. CDR3 nucleotide sequence: TGTGCCAGCAGCCTGGGGGGGCCCTCTGGAAACACCATATATTTT. Translated, it gives CASSLGGPSGNTIYF.

The V gene is TRBV27, the J gene TRBJ2-1, with 7 bases lining up with TRBD1. The CDR3 is 16 residues long. Germline CDR1 is MNHEY and CDR2 is SMNVEV (reference sequence). Losses at the gene ends were 5 bases for V and 0 bases for J; bases not matched to a gene: 7. Here the CDR3 reads CASSPNPGGSYNEQFF. In nucleotides, the CDR3 is TGTGCCAGCAGTCCCAATCCAGGGGGCTCCTACAATGAGCAGTTCTTC.

V is TRBV5-6 and J is TRBJ1-3; D is possibly TRBD1 (5 bases). Trimming removed 0 bases from V and 0 bases from J, with 13 bases in between. The germline V gene has CDR1 SGHDT and CDR2 YYEEEE. CDR3 length: 17 amino acids. CDR3 in amino acids: CASSLEGRGNSGNTIYF. CDR3 in DNA: TGTGCCAGCAGCTTGGAAGGGAGGGGAAACTCTGGAAACACCATATATTTT.

The chain has TRBV5-5 and TRBJ2-7; tentative D call: TRBD1 (6 bases). V was pared by 1 base and J by 5 bases, with 7 bases between. The CDR3 has 12 amino acids. Germline CDR1 and CDR2: SGHKS and YYEKEE (reference sequence). The CDR3: CASSLTGHEQYF. CDR3 DNA sequence: TGTGCCAGCAGCTTGACAGGGCACGAGCAGTACTTC. Drawing the rest from reference TRBV5-5 and TRBJ2-7, the complete variable domain is DAGVTQSPTHLIKTRGQQVTLRCSPISGHKSVSWYQQVLGQGPQFIFQYYEKEERGRGNFPDRFSARQFPNYSSELNVNALLLGDSALYLCASSLTGHEQYFGPGTRLTVT.

The V and J genes are TRBV10-3 and TRBJ2-7, with D possibly TRBD1 on 6 matching bases. The CDR3 consists of 14 residues. Germline CDR1 reads ENHRY; CDR2 reads SYGVKD. Between the trimmed V and J ends, which lost 4 bases and 2 bases, there was a span of 12 bases. The CDR3 here is CAISGAGAPYEQYF. DNA for the CDR3: TGTGCCATCAGTGGCGCAGGGGCCCCCTACGAGCAGTACTTC.

The chain links TRBV6-5 to TRBJ2-7; possibly TRBD2 for D (5 bases). This CDR3 is built from 15 residues. The germline V gene encodes CDR1 MNHEY and CDR2 SVGAGI. V lost 5 bases, J lost 2 bases, and 16 bases lay in between. CDR3 protein: CASSLSPTGTYEQYF. The CDR3, as DNA: TGTGCCAGCAGTCTTTCCCCGACGGGGACCTACGAGCAGTACTTC.

This clone has a single count. The rearrangement joins TRBV4-1 to TRBJ1-2; 8 nucleotides line up with TRBD1. The germline gives CDR1 MGHRA, CDR2 YSYEKL. Germline trimming cut 1 base from V and 4 bases from J; bases unmatched to any gene: 11. This CDR3 region has 17 residues. The CDR3 reads CASSQGLQGGNTYGYTF. Here the CDR3 DNA reads TGCGCCAGCAGCCAAGGGCTACAGGGGGGAAACACCTATGGCTACACCTTC.

This rearrangement joins TRBV5-1 to TRBJ2-7, with 9 positions matching TRBD1. CDR3 length: 16 amino acids. Trimming at V came to 4 bases and at J to 3 bases, leaving 11 bases not matched to a gene. Looked up from germline, CDR1 is SGHRS and CDR2 is YFSETQ. The CDR3 DNA sequence: TGCGCCAGCAGCCCTAGGGACAGGGCAAAAGGCTACGAGCAGTACTTC. This codes for CASSPRDRAKGYEQYF.

This clone appeared once. This chain links TRBV24-1 with TRBJ2-3, with a tentative D call TRBD2 (6 bases). Germline CDR1 and CDR2: KGHDR and SFDVKD. The V end was cut by 3 bases, the J end by 0 bases, with 9 bases between. This CDR3 spans 15 amino acids. DNA for the CDR3: TGTGCCACCAGTGATGTGGGGACTAGCACAGATACGCAGTATTTT. Amino acids: CATSDVGTSTDTQYF.

The J gene is TRBJ1-2, the V gene TRBV7-9; a weak D match, TRBD1 (6 bases). This CDR3 is built from 14 residues. V was cut by 4 bases and J by 4 bases, with 13 bases left in between. Germline V CDR1 and CDR2: SEHNR, FQNEAQ (reference sequence). The CDR3 protein is CASSYNDRSYGYTF. The CDR3 DNA reads TGTGCCAGCAGCTATAACGACAGGAGCTATGGCTACACCTTC.

This chain joins TRBV5-1 and TRBJ1-1, with D maybe TRBD1 (5 bases). Trimming stripped 2 bases from V and 1 base from J, with 9 bases between. The germline V gene encodes CDR1 SGHRS and CDR2 YFSETQ. CDR3 size: 14 residues. CDR3 region: CASSLLTANTEAFF. The CDR3 nucleotides read TGCGCCAGCAGCTTATTGACAGCGAACACTGAAGCTTTCTTT.

This clone was seen once. CDR3 in DNA: TGCGCCAGCAGTCAATCGACAGGGGGCTTCTACGAGCAGTACTTC. Translated: CASSQSTGGFYEQYF. The chain uses TRBV23-1 and TRBJ2-7, with 10 bases that match TRBD1. TRBV23-1 is an ORF, with its function uncertain. The CDR3 runs to 15 residues. The J segment lost 3 bases and the V segment lost 0 bases, leaving 2 bases of the junction unmatched.

This chain connects TRBV6-5 to TRBJ1-5; D is ambiguous. Trimming shortened V by 7 bases and J by 3 bases, and 7 bases separated the two germline ends. Germline V gene data show CDR1 as MNHEY and CDR2 as SVGAGI. This CDR3 spans 12 amino acids. The CDR3: CASTVFNQPQHF. The CDR3, as DNA: TGTGCCAGCACAGTGTTCAATCAGCCCCAGCATTTT.

This rearrangement joins TRBV19 to TRBJ2-3; possible D gene TRBD1, 6 bases. The germline V and J ends were trimmed by 11 bases and 4 bases, with 19 bases remaining between them. The CDR3 covers 14 residues. Germline CDR1 and CDR2: LNHDA and SQIVND (reference sequence). The CDR3 nucleotides are TGTGCCTCCGGATCAGGGGCGGTCGCAGATACGCAGTATTTT. Translation gives CASGSGAVADTQYF.

This sequence joins TRBV4-3 and TRBJ1-2; D remains unclear. This CDR3 is 13 amino acids long. CDR1 LGHNA and CDR2 YSLEER come from the germline V gene. V gave up 0 bases and J gave up 8 bases, with 10 bases separating them. CDR3 residues: CASSQEFRRGYTF. As DNA, the CDR3 is TGCGCCAGCAGCCAAGAGTTCAGGCGCGGCTACACCTTC.

The count of this clone is one. The junction and the germline gene differ at one end; a read error may be behind it. This chain joins TRBV5-1 and TRBJ1-2; TRBD1 might be the D (5 bases). Germline values: CDR1 SGHRS, CDR2 YFSETQ. The CDR3 covers 13 residues. CDR3 sequence reads: CASSQGRNYGYTF. DNA for the CDR3: TGTGCCAGCAGCCAGGGAAGAAACTATGGCTACACCTTC.

Only one count was recorded for this clone. An end of the junction does not agree with germline; a read error may underlie this. The chain links TRBV5-1 to TRBJ1-1; TRBD1 matches 7 bases. This CDR3 region has 14 residues. CDR1 SGHRS and CDR2 YFSETQ come from the germline V gene. Here the CDR3 reads CASSGRQGNTEAFF. CDR3 DNA sequence: TGTGCCAGCAGCGGGCGACAGGGGAACACTGAAGCTTTCTTT.

The V and J genes are TRBV27 and TRBJ1-5; 8 bases agree with TRBD1. The CDR3 covers 17 residues. With V trimmed by 4 bases and J by 4 bases, 12 bases remained unmatched. Germline loops: CDR1 MNHEY, CDR2 SMNVEV (reference sequence). The CDR3 sequence is CASSSPQIGQGNQPQHF. CDR3 bases: TGTGCCAGCAGTTCCCCCCAGATCGGACAGGGAAATCAGCCCCAGCATTTT.

This sequence joins TRBV11-1 and TRBJ1-1, with 9 bases lining up with TRBD1. Germline values: CDR1 SGHAT, CDR2 FQDESV (reference sequence). V trimming: 5 bases; J trimming: 0 bases; junction bases outside the gene matches: 4. The CDR3 contains 15 residues. The CDR3 DNA reads as TGTGCCAGCAGCATAACAGGGGGCGTGAACACTGAAGCTTTCTTT. Translated: CASSITGGVNTEAFF.

V usage is TRBV7-2 and J usage is TRBJ1-2; 7 positions agree with TRBD1. V shed 1 base, J shed 2 bases, and the junction held 1 base outside the gene matches. Germline V gene sequence: CDR1 SGHTA, CDR2 FQGNSA. This CDR3 is built from 14 residues. DNA of the CDR3: TGTGCCAGCAGCTTAGGGGGACAGAACTATGGCTACACCTTC. This encodes CASSLGGQNYGYTF.

The chain is built from TRBV7-2 and TRBJ2-7; D remains unclear. The CDR3 length is 15 residues. Germline-derived CDR1 and CDR2 are SGHTA and FQGNSA. V was cut by 4 bases and J by 4 bases, with 17 bases left in between. For the CDR3, the DNA is TGTGCCAGCAGCTCCTCCAGTCTTGCCCTGTACGAGCAGTACTTC. It codes for CASSSSSLALYEQYF.

This chain uses TRBV3-1 (or the pseudogene TRBV3-2) with TRBJ2-3; D is possibly TRBD1 (5 bases). CDR1 is LGHDT, CDR2 YNNKEL, per germline (reference sequence). Trimming shortened V by 4 bases and J by 10 bases, and 12 bases separated the two germline ends. This CDR3 is built from 12 residues. CDR3 bases: TGTGCCAGCAGCCCCACGGAACAGGCGCAGTATTTT. It is translated as CASSPTEQAQYF.

This sequence joins TRBV11-1 and TRBJ1-6; no firm D call. V lost 7 bases to trimming and J lost 7 bases, with 11 bases between them. This CDR3 spans 13 amino acids. The germline V gene encodes CDR1 SGHAT and CDR2 FQDESV (reference sequence). CDR3 bases: TGTGCCAGCACTGGGAGAATGAATTCACCCCTCCACTTT. Residues: CASTGRMNSPLHF.

The V and J genes are TRBV7-9 and TRBJ1-1, with 8 bases identical to TRBD1. The CDR3 runs to 15 residues. Unmatched junction bases numbered 7, after V lost 5 bases and J lost 2 bases. The germline CDR1 and CDR2 sequences are SEHNR and FQNEAQ (reference sequence). CDR3 DNA: TGTGCCAGCAGCCAGTGGACAGGGTCAAACACTGAAGCTTTCTTT. Translating it yields CASSQWTGSNTEAFF. Complete variable domain (other parts from reference TRBV7-9 and TRBJ1-1): DTGVSQNPRHKITKRGQNVTFRCDPISEHNRLYWYRQTLGQGPEFLTYFQNEAQLEKSRLLSDRFSAERPKGSFSTLEIQRTEQGDSAMYLCASSQWTGSNTEAFFGQGTRLTVV.

The chain links TRBV28 to TRBJ2-7, with TRBD1 matching 7 bases. Losses at the gene ends were 6 bases for V and 2 bases for J; bases not matched to a gene: 10. The CDR3 totals 15 residues. CDR1 and CDR2 from the germline V gene are MDHEN and SYDVKM. The CDR3 spells CASRDGQADAYEQYF. CDR3 DNA: TGTGCCAGCAGAGATGGACAGGCCGACGCCTACGAGCAGTACTTC. The variable domain in full, with the rest retrieved from reference TRBV28 and TRBJ2-7, is DVKVTQSSRYLVKRTGEKVFLECVQDMDHENMFWYRQDPGLGLRLIYFSYDVKMKEKGDIPEGYSVSREKKERFSLILESASTNQTSMYLCASRDGQADAYEQYFGPGTRLTVT.

J is TRBJ2-4 and V is TRBV5-6; 9 nucleotides align to TRBD1. The germline V gene encodes CDR1 SGHDT and CDR2 YYEEEE. This CDR3 is 14 amino acids long. V shed 2 bases and J 7 bases; nucleotides not matched to a gene: 4. Here the CDR3 DNA reads TGTGCCAGCAGCTTCCCCGGGACAGGGAACATTCAGTACTTC. Translating gives CASSFPGTGNIQYF. Full variable domain (outside the CDR3, taken from reference TRBV5-6 and TRBJ2-4): DAGVTQSPTHLIKTRGQQVTLRCSPKSGHDTVSWYQQALGQGPQFIFQYYEEEERQRGNFPDRFSGHQFPNYSSELNVNALLLGDSALYLCASSFPGTGNIQYFGAGTRLSVL.